This T cell receptor (beta chain) is from a study of metastatic and nonmetastatic thyroid tumors. Study-level background: For malignant and benign thyroid patients, tumor or nodule tissue and blood were the sources whose repertoires were compared. Study-wide results and caveats: The study reportedly found significantly higher TCR beta diversity in malignant thyroid tumors than benign nodules, in blood and tumor.

Under the authors' procedure: What underpinned the distant-metastasis classifier for papillary thyroid cancer was the set of CDR3 differences across clinicopathological groups. TCRdb called clones again from the PCR reads with MiXCR. The V and J calls, along with clone size, are taken from TCRdb and not from the paper's own processing. The sample includes approximately 40,000 clones, 25% to 30% of them seen just once. Each patient came to thyroid surgery without any prior treatment (of any kind). V was trimmed by 6 bases and J by 0 bases, leaving 12 bases between them. Germline V CDR1 and CDR2: SNHLY, FYNNEI. The CDR3 has 14 residues. This clone ranks as medium-sized. As yet, its antigen is unknown.

V gene TRBV2 combines with J gene TRBJ2-7; D possibly corresponds to TRBD2 (5 bases). This TCR was sampled from a male donor with papillary thyroid cancer or a benign thyroid nodule (not recorded which). Some clones in this sample may be carry-over from other donors' samples. Sequencing used blood. The CDR3 here is CASRQRYLSYEQYF. In DNA form, the CDR3 reads TGTGCCAGCAGGCAGCGGTATCTCTCCTACGAGCAGTACTTC.